One T cell receptor (beta chain) is described in this entry. The entry originates in a study of PD-1 blockade in classical Hodgkin lymphoma. Clones were sequenced by immunoSEQ multiplex PCR, and TCRdb holds only the in-frame ones, with some missing. The table has roughly 100,000 clones, about 92% seen once. The CDR3 has 16 residues. Germline trimming cut 3 bases from V and 2 bases from J; bases unmatched to any gene: 11. Germline CDR1 reads SGHKS; CDR2 reads YYEKEE (reference sequence). As to time point: cycle 4 day 1 (C4D1), after 6 weeks of nivolumab. Relapse was seen in all patients after autologous stem cell transplantation, and brentuximab vedotin exposure was variable.

The chain has TRBV5-5 and TRBJ2-7; 7 nucleotides line up with TRBD1. This TCR was recovered from a human donor with classical Hodgkin lymphoma. Sequenced here: peripheral blood mononuclear cells (PBMCs), sampled before the fourth cycle of nivolumab. CDR3 residues: CASSWYGQASAYEQYF. The CDR3 coding sequence is TGTGCCAGCAGCTGGTACGGACAGGCCTCCGCCTACGAGCAGTACTTC.